One sample yielded the 27 T cell receptor beta chains listed below, sequenced in a study of Ad26.COV2.S vaccination and SARS-CoV-2 variants. The treatment: about 20 received Ad26.COV2.S at low or high dose, single or two shots; roughly five received placebo; per-sample allocation not given. The samples were gathered on day 63 after the first injection of vaccine or placebo. The data were produced by immunoSEQ multiplex PCR, yet TCRdb's version contains in-frame clones alone and is incomplete. In the table there are about 320,000 clones, 85% of which are singletons. The source was peripheral blood, collected in a trial of Ad26.COV2.S vaccine versus placebo. Receptors originate from a person aged 18 to 65 who received the Ad26.COV2.S COVID-19 vaccine or a placebo.

This chain links TRBV10-1 with TRBJ2-7; D unresolved. Per the germline V gene, CDR1 is WNHNN and CDR2 is SYGVQD (reference sequence). V was trimmed by 3 bases and J by 1 base, leaving 1 base between them. The CDR3 sequence is 11 residues long. The CDR3 DNA sequence: TGCGCCAGCAGTGATTCCTACGAGCAGTACTTC. Translated: CASSDSYEQYF.

The chain employs TRBV3-1 (or the pseudogene TRBV3-2) and TRBJ2-5, with TRBD2 identical over 11 bases. CDR3 length equals 15 residues. V lost 1 base, J lost 3 bases, and 1 base stayed unmatched. CDR1 is LGHDT and CDR2 is YNNKEL in the germline V gene (reference sequence). CDR3 residues: CASSQVAGGKETQYF. The CDR3 nucleotides read TGTGCCAGCAGCCAAGTAGCGGGGGGGAAAGAGACCCAGTACTTC.

This clone was observed a handful of times. The J gene is TRBJ1-4, the V gene TRBV25-1; the D gene is possibly TRBD1 (6 bases). V gave up 2 bases and J gave up 3 bases, with 7 bases separating them. CDR1 and CDR2 from the germline V gene are MGHDK and SYGVNS. The CDR3 is made up of 14 amino acids. Here the CDR3 reads CASSERTANEKLFF. CDR3 nucleotide sequence: TGTGCCAGCAGTGAACGGACAGCTAATGAAAAACTGTTTTTT.

This clone was observed a single time. The rearrangement links TRBV9 to TRBJ2-1, with D perhaps matching TRBD2 (5 bases). The V end was cut by 0 bases, the J end by 6 bases, with 10 bases between. The CDR3 runs 14 residues. In germline, CDR1 is SGDLS, CDR2 YYNGEE. CDR3: CASSVAPSPNEQFF. Here the CDR3 DNA reads TGTGCCAGCAGCGTAGCTCCTAGCCCCAATGAGCAGTTCTTC.

The sample holds many counts of this clone. This rearrangement joins TRBV5-6 to TRBJ1-2; D is unresolved. V was clipped by 0 bases and J by 4 bases, with 4 bases between them. Germline assignment: CDR1 SGHDT and CDR2 YYEEEE. There are 12 residues in the CDR3. The CDR3 nucleotides read TGTGCCAGCAGCTTGGCCTTCTATGGCTACACCTTC. It translates to CASSLAFYGYTF.

Points on this clone: Compared with germline, one end of the junction differs, possibly owing to a read error. This chain joins TRBV5-5 and TRBJ2-7, with D uncertain. CDR1 and CDR2 from the germline V gene are SGHKS and YYEKEE (reference sequence). CDR3 length equals 13 residues. The CDR3 bases are TGTGCCAGCACGGAAGGGTTCTCCTCCGAGCAGTACTTC. It specifies CASTEGFSSEQYF.

The genes are TRBV4-2 and TRBJ2-1, with TRBD2 as a possible D gene (6 bases). V lost 4 bases and J lost 0, with 19 bases in between. CDR3 size: 18 residues. CDR1 LGHNA and CDR2 YNFKEQ come from the germline V gene. The CDR3 DNA sequence: TGTGCCAGCAGCCTCATCCAATTCGGGGGAGGCTCCTACAATGAGCAGTTCTTC. Amino acids: CASSLIQFGGGSYNEQFF.

The CDR3 DNA sequence: TGCGCCAGCAGCCCAAGGACTAGCGGGGAGGGGAATGAGCAGTTCTTC. Encoded protein: CASSPRTSGEGNEQFF. The rearrangement joins TRBV5-1 to TRBJ2-1, with 12 bases fitting TRBD2. The ends lost 4 bases at V and 7 bases at J; junction bases unmatched: 9. The CDR3 consists of 16 residues. CDR1 SGHRS and CDR2 YFSETQ come from the germline V gene.

The J gene is TRBJ2-7, the V gene TRBV2, with D perhaps matching TRBD1 (6 bases). The germline gives CDR1 SNHLY, CDR2 FYNNEI. V was cut by 3 bases and J by 2 bases, with 14 bases left in between. The CDR3 runs 15 residues. The CDR3 nucleotides read TGTGCCAGCAGTGATGCTTCGGGACAACCCTACGAGCAGTACTTC. Residues: CASSDASGQPYEQYF.

The CDR3 nucleotides read TGTGCCAGCAGCGGCCGGGATTCCGGCAATCAGCCCCAGCATTTT. It translates to CASSGRDSGNQPQHF. The chain joins TRBV5-6 to TRBJ1-5; D call uncertain. With 4 bases removed from V and 2 bases from J, the gap between germline ends came to 13 bases. The germline CDR1 and CDR2 sequences are SGHDT and YYEEEE. The CDR3 sequence is 15 residues long.

The chain has TRBV29-1 and TRBJ1-2; weak D call: TRBD1 (6 bases). From germline, CDR1 is SQVTM and CDR2 ANQGSEA. Trimming took off 4 bases at V and 2 bases at J, with 17 bases between the two ends. There are 15 residues in the CDR3. Here the CDR3 DNA reads TGCAGCGTTGGGCGATGGGACAATTCAAACTATGGCTACACCTTC. It is translated as CSVGRWDNSNYGYTF. Full variable domain (rest looked up from reference TRBV29-1 and TRBJ1-2): SAVISQKPSRDICQRGTSLTIQCQVDSQVTMMFWYRQQPGQSLTLIATANQGSEATYESGFVIDKFPISRPNLTFSTLTVSNMSPEDSSIYLCSVGRWDNSNYGYTFGSGTRLTVV.

The chain links TRBV9 to TRBJ2-5; D possibly uses TRBD1 or TRBD2 (5 bases each). This CDR3 has 17 residues. Trimming stripped 4 bases from V and 4 bases from J, with 23 bases between. Germline CDR1 reads SGDLS; CDR2 reads YYNGEE. In DNA form, the CDR3 reads TGTGCCAGCAGCTTAGGGGCTCTTGAATGGAGGCGAGAGACCCAGTACTTC. Translation gives CASSLGALEWRRETQYF.

The rearrangement links TRBV29-1 to TRBJ1-1; possible D gene TRBD1, 5 bases. Trimming pared 3 bases from V and 2 bases from J, leaving 10 bases between. This CDR3 is built from 13 residues. Germline values: CDR1 SQVTM, CDR2 ANQGSEA. DNA for the CDR3: TGCAGCGTTGATACAGGATCCAACACTGAAGCTTTCTTT. It translates to CSVDTGSNTEAFF.

About this clone: The same CDR3 is also encoded by other DNA sequences in this sample. The chain combines TRBV6-5 with TRBJ1-1; maybe TRBD1 (5 bases). The CDR3 totals 11 residues. Germline CDR1 reads MNHEY; CDR2 reads SVGAGI. Trimming took off 2 bases at V and 8 bases at J, with 6 bases between the two ends. CDR3: CASSYAGEAFF. CDR3 DNA: TGTGCCAGCAGTTACGCAGGGGAAGCTTTCTTT.

The count of this clone is one. The chain uses TRBV2 and TRBJ1-5; D possibly corresponds to TRBD1 (6 bases). The germline V and J ends were trimmed by 9 bases and 3 bases, with 15 bases remaining between them. CDR3 length: 14 amino acids. Germline assignment: CDR1 SNHLY and CDR2 FYNNEI. DNA for the CDR3: TGTGCCAGTCGGGGGCTGGGTATCAATCAGCCCCAGCATTTT. As protein: CASRGLGINQPQHF.

V usage is TRBV29-1 and J usage is TRBJ2-1; either TRBD1 or TRBD2 may supply D (5 bases each). Germline V CDR1 and CDR2: SQVTM, ANQGSEA. Trimming left V 0 bases short and J 2 bases short, with 14 bases between. The CDR3 totals 16 residues. The CDR3 DNA reads as TGCAGCGTTGAAGATCTTGGGGGAAAGGCCTACAATGAGCAGTTCTTC. Translated: CSVEDLGGKAYNEQFF.

This sequence joins TRBV19 and TRBJ2-3, with 8 nucleotides matching TRBD1. The germline V gene encodes CDR1 LNHDA and CDR2 SQIVND (reference sequence). The V segment lost 5 bases and the J segment 5 bases; nucleotides outside the gene matches: 9. The CDR3 contains 15 residues. DNA for the CDR3: TGTGCCAGTAGTTTACGGGACAGGAGCGAAGATACGCAGTATTTT. Its translation: CASSLRDRSEDTQYF.

V usage is TRBV27 and J usage is TRBJ2-7; possibly TRBD1 or TRBD2 for D (5 bases each). Germline loops: CDR1 MNHEY, CDR2 SMNVEV (reference sequence). Trimming removed 1 base at V and 2 bases at J, with 15 bases between. The CDR3 loop spans 16 amino acids. CDR3 protein: CASSLWGPSRTYEQYF. CDR3 DNA: TGTGCCAGCAGTTTATGGGGACCTTCGAGGACCTACGAGCAGTACTTC.

The chain couples TRBV3-1 (or the pseudogene TRBV3-2) to TRBJ2-4; D is uncertain. Germline V lookup: CDR1 LGHDT, CDR2 YNNKEL (reference sequence). Trimming removed 1 base from V and 0 bases from J, with 7 bases in between. The CDR3 extends over 15 amino acids. The CDR3 region is CASSQATIAKNIQYF. The DNA of the CDR3 is TGTGCCAGCAGCCAAGCCACAATAGCCAAAAACATTCAGTACTTC.

This clone was counted a single time. J is TRBJ2-3 and V is TRBV5-6, with D uncertain. This CDR3 comprises 13 residues. The V gene lost 2 bases and the J gene lost 0 bases, with 4 bases spanning the gap. CDR1 is SGHDT and CDR2 is YYEEEE in the germline V gene. The CDR3 bases are TGTGCCAGCAGCTTTCCGAGCACAGATACGCAGTATTTT. It yields the protein CASSFPSTDTQYF.

This rearrangement joins TRBV7-9 to TRBJ2-7, with 12 bases that match TRBD1. The CDR3 spans 18 residues. V shed 5 bases, J shed 2 bases, and the junction held 13 bases outside the gene matches. Germline loops: CDR1 SEHNR, CDR2 FQNEAQ (reference sequence). The chain's CDR3 is CASSPPRIRDRGPYEQYF. The CDR3 DNA is TGTGCCAGCAGCCCCCCTAGAATCCGGGACAGGGGGCCCTACGAGCAGTACTTC.

This clone appeared a single time. This chain uses TRBV19 with TRBJ1-2; 7 nucleotides agree with TRBD1. Germline loops: CDR1 LNHDA, CDR2 SQIVND (reference sequence). The CDR3 sequence is 13 residues long. V gave up 0 bases and J gave up 7 bases; unmatched junction bases: 2. DNA of the CDR3: TGTGCCAGTAGTATAGAAGGGGGCGGTGGCTACACCTTC. Amino acid sequence: CASSIEGGGGYTF.

The chain combines TRBV2 with TRBJ2-5, with a weak D call TRBD1 (5 bases). This CDR3 has 13 residues. CDR1 and CDR2 from the germline V gene are SNHLY and FYNNEI. Trimming took off 6 bases at V and 7 bases at J, with 15 bases between the two ends. The CDR3 here is CASRTTAPGTQYF. DNA for the CDR3: TGTGCCAGCAGGACGACAGCCCCCGGGACCCAGTACTTC.

This chain joins TRBV5-4 and TRBJ2-2, with 10 positions matching TRBD1. The CDR3 covers 16 residues. Germline V gene data show CDR1 as SGHNT and CDR2 as YYREEE (reference sequence). V lost 2 bases and J lost 5; bases outside the gene matches: 6. The chain's CDR3 is CASSFDRGHVTGELFF. CDR3 bases: TGTGCCAGCAGCTTTGACAGGGGGCATGTGACCGGGGAGCTGTTTTTT.

This clone was observed a few times. The rearrangement links TRBV28 to TRBJ1-1; 7 nucleotides agree with TRBD1. The CDR3 spans 16 residues. Germline V gene data show CDR1 as MDHEN and CDR2 as SYDVKM. Trimming at V came to 3 bases and at J to 1 base, leaving 8 bases not matched to a gene. The DNA of the CDR3 is TGTGCCAGCAGTTTCGACCACCGGACAGGGAACACTGAAGCTTTCTTT. Translation: CASSFDHRTGNTEAFF.

The V call is TRBV5-4, the J call TRBJ2-5; 13 positions agree with TRBD2. CDR3 length equals 17 residues. V dropped 2 bases and J dropped 5; count of bases not matched to a gene: 9. CDR1 and CDR2 (germline): SGHNT, YYREEE (reference sequence). CDR3 bases: TGTGCCAGCAGCTTCGGGACTAGCGGGGTGCTTCGGGAGACCCAGTACTTC. Translating it yields CASSFGTSGVLRETQYF.

The chain uses TRBV4-1 and TRBJ2-7; 15 bases agree with TRBD2. The CDR3 has 16 residues. With 4 bases clipped from V and 4 bases from J, the junction kept 5 bases outside the gene matches. Germline values: CDR1 MGHRA, CDR2 YSYEKL. DNA of the CDR3: TGCGCCAGCAGCCCCCGGACTAGCGGGGGGGCGTACGAGCAGTACTTC. Its translation: CASSPRTSGGAYEQYF.